Each of the 13 T cell receptor beta chains below was sequenced from the same sample in a study of T cells in Graves' hyperthyroidism and ophthalmopathy (dated by TCRdb to between 2018 and 2021). To prepare the library, multiplex PCR was applied. The sequencer was an Illumina HiSeq 2000. Amplification of TCR beta CDR3 regions was carried out from RNA transcripts. A first-round RT-PCR of the TCR CDR3 used the HTBI primer set with the Qiagen OneStep RT-PCR kit. TCRdb reprocessing: public reads trimmed at Q25 with fastp, clones called with MiXCR, in-frame beta chains kept. Rows with one shared CDR3 protein collapse into an entry with the most common genes and DNA. The sample table contains 600,000 or so distinct CDR3 sequences; only one count was recorded for around 16% of them. 3% to 4.5% of the sample comes from the top ten. The specimen was blood. The receptors here all came from a woman aged 25 to 39 with Graves' hyperthyroidism.

The chain combines TRBV7-2 with TRBJ1-1; D remains ambiguous. This CDR3 has 14 residues. CDR1 SGHTA and CDR2 FQGNSA come from the germline V gene. V lost 7 bases and J lost 6, with 18 bases in between. The CDR3 DNA is TGTGCCAGCACCTCCCGCCAGGAGTGGGCTGAAGCTTTCTTT. Its translation: CASTSRQEWAEAFF.

This clonotype has only a few counts. The rearrangement links TRBV5-5 to TRBJ2-2, with D unresolved. Germline-derived CDR1 and CDR2 are SGHKS and YYEKEE (reference sequence). The CDR3 has 17 residues. Deletions cut 4 bases from V and 1 base from J, with 17 bases between. The CDR3 DNA is TGTGCCAGCAGCCACTCATACAGTATCCTGAACACCGGGGAGCTGTTTTTT. Translation gives CASSHSYSILNTGELFF.

A word on this clonotype: The germline gene is not matched at one end of the junction; a read error may be the cause. J is TRBJ1-5 and V is TRBV5-1, with D perhaps matching TRBD1 (5 bases). The CDR3 is 14 residues long. Germline assignment: CDR1 SGHRS and CDR2 YFSETQ. CDR3 residues: CASSWGYGNQPQHF. The CDR3 DNA sequence: TGTGCCAGCAGCTGGGGGTATGGCAATCAGCCCCAGCATTTT.

J is TRBJ2-2 and V is TRBV29-1, with D tentatively TRBD2 (6 bases). Germline CDR1 and CDR2: SQVTM and ANQGSEA. V dropped 5 bases and J dropped 7 bases, with 14 bases sitting between them. CDR3 length: 13 residues. The DNA for the CDR3 is TGCAGCGTTCTATTCGGGGGTGACGGGGAGCTGTTTTTT. Translated: CSVLFGGDGELFF.

This clonotype was picked up many times. The V and J genes are TRBV10-3 and TRBJ2-7; 7 nucleotides line up with TRBD1. Germline V gene data show CDR1 as ENHRY and CDR2 as SYGVKD. There are 14 residues in the CDR3. V was pared by 10 bases and J by 0 bases, with 9 bases of the junction left unmatched. The CDR3 bases are TGTGCCAGCACAGGACAGGAAAACTCCTACGAGCAGTACTTC. Encoded protein: CASTGQENSYEQYF.

Many counts were recorded for this clonotype. The chain uses TRBV7-9 and TRBJ2-1, with 8 bases identical to TRBD2. From germline, CDR1 is SEHNR and CDR2 FQNEAQ (reference sequence). V dropped 10 bases and J dropped 6; count of bases not matched to a gene: 11. The CDR3 covers 14 residues. CDR3 nucleotide sequence: TGTGCCACCGACCGACGGACTAGCCTCAATGAGCAGTTCTTC. Residues: CATDRRTSLNEQFF.

This clonotype was detected many times. The gene calls are TRBV7-9 and TRBJ2-2; tentatively, D is TRBD2 (6 bases). This CDR3 has 15 amino acids. The germline gives CDR1 SEHNR, CDR2 FQNEAQ (reference sequence). Between the trimmed V and J ends, which lost 1 base and 7 bases, there was a span of 13 bases. In DNA, the CDR3 is TGTGCCAGCAGCTTAGAGGCCCCGGGAGTCGGGGAGCTGTTTTTT. This sequence encodes CASSLEAPGVGELFF.

J is TRBJ2-2 and V is TRBV20-1; D is perhaps TRBD1 (5 bases). Trimming left V 4 bases short and J 2 bases short, with 8 bases between. The germline gives CDR1 DFQATT, CDR2 SNEGSKA (reference sequence). This CDR3 is built from 13 residues. Here the CDR3 DNA reads TGCAGTGCTATGAGGACAAACACCGGGGAGCTGTTTTTT. This encodes CSAMRTNTGELFF.

This clonotype was counted many times. V is TRBV12-3 or TRBV12-4 and J is TRBJ2-2, with no clear D. V lost 6 bases and J lost 6, with 11 bases in between. The CDR3 is 13 residues long. DNA for the CDR3: TGTGCCAGCAGCCCCGGCACCCCCGGGGAGCTGTTTTTT. This codes for CASSPGTPGELFF.

This clonotype was counted ten times or more. J is TRBJ2-3 and V is TRBV28; 8 nucleotides agree with TRBD1. The V gene's germline CDR1 is MDHEN and CDR2 SYDVKM. The junction had 6 bases not matched to a gene; V was cut back by 3 bases and J by 4 bases. This CDR3 comprises 15 residues. The CDR3: CASSLRGQGSDTQYF. CDR3 coding DNA: TGTGCCAGCAGTTTGAGAGGACAGGGATCAGATACGCAGTATTTT.

V is TRBV9 and J is TRBJ2-1; 9 nucleotides match TRBD2. Germline V gene lookup returns CDR1 SGDLS and CDR2 YYNGEE. The CDR3 contains 16 residues. The V and J ends lost 3 bases and 6 bases, in that order; junction bases with no gene match: 10. The CDR3 sequence: CASSGQPGLALNEQFF. The DNA of the CDR3 is TGTGCCAGCAGCGGCCAACCGGGACTAGCACTCAATGAGCAGTTCTTC.

The table lists this clonotype with many counts. The chain is built from TRBV6-2 or TRBV6-3 and TRBJ2-4; 8 bases are a match to TRBD2. V trimming: 3 bases; J trimming: 9 bases; junction bases outside the gene matches: 7. The CDR3 totals 14 residues. The V gene's germline CDR1 is MNHEY and CDR2 SVGEGT. Here the CDR3 reads CASSYSGLEGIQYF. The CDR3 DNA sequence: TGTGCCAGCAGTTATTCGGGACTAGAAGGCATTCAGTACTTC.

This clonotype showed up many times. This rearrangement joins TRBV30 to TRBJ2-2; TRBD1 matches at 10 bases. The CDR3 loop spans 14 amino acids. The germline V gene has CDR1 GTSNPN and CDR2 SVGIG (reference sequence). Trimming took 2 bases from V and 6 from J; bases not matched to a gene: 3. In DNA, the CDR3 is TGTGCCTGGAGTTTTGGACAGGGGGCCGGGGAGCTGTTTTTT. Translation gives CAWSFGQGAGELFF.